This T cell receptor beta chain is drawn from a study of blood T cell repertoires in COVID-19. Study in general: COVID-19 samples, acute and convalescent, were from the United States, Italy and Spain. PBMCs, B-cell-depleted T cells, or T cells were the source of the cDNA or gDNA that made up the material.

Here immunoSEQ multiplex PCR was the method, and the copy in TCRdb shows in-frame clones only, minus some. The data show approximately 150,000 clones, about nine tenths seen once. Germline V CDR1 and CDR2: MNHNS, SASEGT. The CDR3 totals 13 residues. V was shortened by 3 bases and J by 0 bases, with 3 bases between the two germline ends. The V and J genes are TRBV6-1 and TRBJ1-5; D uncertain. The clonotype comes from a man aged 45-60 years who had recovered from COVID-19. The sample consisted of peripheral blood. In nucleotides, the CDR3 is TGTGCCAGCAGTGACAGTAGCAATCAGCCCCAGCATTTT. Encoded protein: CASSDSSNQPQHF.